The clone carrying this TCR beta chain has just a few counts. Study processing details: Scientists estimated how many nucleated cells there were by amplifying reference gene primers. The protocol was immunoSEQ multiplex PCR, while the TCRdb copy is restricted to in-frame clones and leaves out a portion. V and J calls and clone size are given by that table; D and trimming were obtained from the DNA. The sample lists about 220,000 clones, 80% to 85% occurring once. The data were taken from a study of blood T cell repertoires in COVID-19. The germline gives CDR1 SGHDT, CDR2 YYEEEE. CDR3 size: 17 residues. With 2 bases clipped from V and 2 bases from J, the junction kept 11 bases outside the gene matches.

The receptor's source is a human donor in a cohort sampled during active COVID-19. This chain uses TRBV5-6 with TRBJ2-7; 9 nucleotides line up with TRBD1. Sequenced: peripheral blood. The CDR3 nucleotides read TGTGCCAGCAGCTTTACCCCCGGCGGGACAGGGACCTACGAGCAGTACTTC. Residues: CASSFTPGGTGTYEQYF.